This T cell receptor beta chain was sequenced during a study of T cells in localized non-small cell lung cancer. Regarding the study as a whole: Those with higher blood T cell density had longer overall survival. Only one tumor region was sequenced, so heterogeneity remains possible. Among the tissues sampled, uninvolved adjacent lung had the highest T cell clonality, above tumor.

Data came from immunoSEQ multiplex PCR; TCRdb stores just in-frame clones and leaves some out. The sample lists roughly 50,000 clones; about four fifths were seen once. In regard to this clone: The antigen is undetermined.

CDR1 and CDR2 (germline): LNHDA, SQIVND (reference sequence). Trimming removed 5 bases at V and 2 bases at J, with 16 bases between. The CDR3 sequence is 16 residues long. This receptor was obtained from a female donor older than 55 with stage II squamous cell lung carcinoma. Here the sequenced sample was peripheral blood, taken before any cancer treatment. This chain joins TRBV19 and TRBJ1-5; perhaps TRBD1 as D (6 bases). The CDR3 region has the DNA TGTGCCAGTAGTTTTTTACAGGGATTCGGCAATCAGCCCCAGCATTTT. Translation: CASSFLQGFGNQPQHF.